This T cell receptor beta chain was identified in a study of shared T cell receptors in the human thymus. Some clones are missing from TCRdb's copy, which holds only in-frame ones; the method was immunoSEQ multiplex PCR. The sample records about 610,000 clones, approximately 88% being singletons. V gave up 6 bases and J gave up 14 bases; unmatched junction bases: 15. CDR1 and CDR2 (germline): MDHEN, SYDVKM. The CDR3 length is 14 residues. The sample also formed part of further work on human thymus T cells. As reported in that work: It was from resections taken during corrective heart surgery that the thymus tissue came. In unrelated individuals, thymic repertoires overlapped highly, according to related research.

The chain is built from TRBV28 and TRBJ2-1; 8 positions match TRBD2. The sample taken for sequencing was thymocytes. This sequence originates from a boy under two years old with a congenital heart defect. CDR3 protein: CASRRPGLGGKKFF. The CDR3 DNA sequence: TGTGCCAGCAGGCGACCGGGACTAGGTGGTAAAAAGTTCTTC.